The sequence of this T cell receptor (beta chain) was determined in a study of beta chain features in type 1 diabetes. Study as a whole: Age, gender and cell yields were alike across patients and healthy donors. Overall study results and limits: PCR might preferentially amplify shorter templates, equally in patients and controls.

The authors reverse transcribed all of the isolated RNA, so sequencing captured expressed TCRB transcripts. Data came from immunoSEQ multiplex PCR; TCRdb stores just in-frame clones and leaves some out. The repertoire has hundreds of thousands of clones, 10% to 15% of them found once; the top ten carry approximately 0.015%. The CDR3 length is 14 residues. Looked up from germline, CDR1 is MDHEN and CDR2 is SYDVKM. V shed 2 bases and J shed 1 base, with 8 bases lying between them. Only a few counts were recorded for this clone. Its specificity is unknown. Sequenced material: naive CD4+ T cells from blood. This clonotype originated in a man younger than 30 in good health. The rearrangement joins TRBV28 to TRBJ1-1; no definite D call. Here the CDR3 reads CASSLVAQNTEAFF. DNA for the CDR3: TGTGCCAGCAGTTTAGTCGCACAGAACACTGAAGCTTTCTTT.